Listed below are T cell receptor beta chains from one sample, sequenced in a study of identical twins. TCRdb passed the 5' RACE reads through MiXCR, listing each CDR3 protein once. The profile covers nearly 900,000 distinct CDR3 sequences, with roughly 12% appearing a single time and around 1.6% taken by the ten largest. This sample also appeared in a second study, on yellow fever vaccine responses in identical twins.

Sequenced material: PBMCs. The receptors here all came from a woman in her late teens or twenties in good health. The CDR3 runs from the conserved cysteine through the conserved F or W. Each record gives: V gene, D gene, J gene, clone size, CDR3 protein, CDR3 DNA. A D gene is named only where the DNA matches it firmly. Clone size, where shown, is once, few, many, or a class for clones that have expanded.

v_gene: TRBV12-3/TRBV12-4
d_gene: TRBD1
j_gene: TRBJ1-5
abundance: few
CDR3aa: CASSLVGTGDQPQHF
CDR3nt: TGTGCCAGCAGTTTAGTTGGGACAGGGGATCAGCCCCAGCATTTT

v_gene: TRBV27
d_gene: TRBD1
j_gene: TRBJ1-6
abundance: -
CDR3aa: CASAIGGTGGIKGSPLHF
CDR3nt: TGTGCCAGCGCAATTGGGGGGACAGGGGGCATAAAGGGTTCACCCCTCCACTTT

v_gene: TRBV6-1
d_gene: TRBD1
j_gene: TRBJ1-5
abundance: -
CDR3aa: CASSHTGGHQPQHF
CDR3nt: TGTGCCAGCAGCCACACAGGGGGACATCAGCCCCAGCATTTT

v_gene: TRBV29-1
d_gene: -
j_gene: TRBJ2-1
abundance: few
CDR3aa: CSVERGYEQFF
CDR3nt: TGCAGCGTTGAGCGGGGCTATGAGCAGTTCTTC

v_gene: TRBV7-9
d_gene: -
j_gene: TRBJ2-6
abundance: few
CDR3aa: CASSFGGAAGANVLTF
CDR3nt: TGTGCCAGCAGCTTTGGGGGCGCTGCCGGGGCCAACGTCCTGACTTTC

v_gene: TRBV5-1
d_gene: -
j_gene: TRBJ1-3
abundance: few
CDR3aa: CASSSFRPGTGNTIYF
CDR3nt: TGCGCCAGCAGCTCCTTTCGACCCGGGACAGGAAACACCATATATTTT

v_gene: TRBV7-8
d_gene: -
j_gene: TRBJ2-1
abundance: many
CDR3aa: CASSTWWEGAYNEQFF
CDR3nt: TGTGCCAGCAGCACTTGGTGGGAGGGGGCCTACAATGAGCAGTTCTTC

v_gene: TRBV20-1
d_gene: -
j_gene: TRBJ1-2
abundance: many
CDR3aa: CSARKDLNGYTF
CDR3nt: TGCAGTGCTAGAAAGGACCTAAATGGCTACACCTTC

v_gene: TRBV4-1
d_gene: -
j_gene: TRBJ1-5
abundance: -
CDR3aa: CASSQPEVFGRGSNQPQHF
CDR3nt: TGCGCCAGCAGCCAACCCGAGGTCTTTGGCAGGGGTAGCAATCAGCCCCAGCATTTT

v_gene: TRBV20-1
d_gene: -
j_gene: TRBJ2-4
abundance: -
CDR3aa: CSGAKNIQYF
CDR3nt: TGCAGTGGCGCCAAAAACATTCAGTACTTC

v_gene: TRBV29-1
d_gene: -
j_gene: TRBJ1-1
abundance: few
CDR3aa: CSGQGGAEAFF
CDR3nt: TGCAGCGGCCAAGGGGGGGCTGAAGCTTTCTTT

v_gene: TRBV11-2
d_gene: -
j_gene: TRBJ2-2
abundance: -
CDR3aa: CASSDGVENKNTGELFF
CDR3nt: TGTGCCAGCAGCGATGGTGTGGAAAACAAGAACACCGGGGAGCTGTTTTTT

v_gene: TRBV10-3
d_gene: -
j_gene: TRBJ2-3
abundance: few
CDR3aa: CAISESAGLTTDTQYF
CDR3nt: TGTGCCATCAGTGAGTCGGCGGGGCTTACCACAGATACGCAGTATTTT

v_gene: TRBV7-6
d_gene: -
j_gene: TRBJ2-3
abundance: -
CDR3aa: CASSPRTATDTQYF
CDR3nt: TGTGCCAGCAGCCCTAGGACAGCCACAGATACGCAGTATTTT

v_gene: TRBV20-1
d_gene: -
j_gene: TRBJ1-2
abundance: -
CDR3aa: CSARAPGRTNGYTF
CDR3nt: TGCAGTGCTAGAGCCCCAGGACGGACTAATGGCTACACCTTC

v_gene: TRBV5-1
d_gene: -
j_gene: TRBJ2-5
abundance: few
CDR3aa: CASSLTAGGSQETQYF
CDR3nt: TGCGCCAGCAGCTTGACCGCTGGAGGTTCCCAAGAGACCCAGTACTTC

v_gene: TRBV6-5
d_gene: -
j_gene: TRBJ1-2
abundance: -
CDR3aa: CASSSDIIGEYGYTF
CDR3nt: TGTGCCAGCAGTTCAGATATTATCGGGGAATATGGCTACACCTTC

v_gene: TRBV28
d_gene: -
j_gene: TRBJ2-7
abundance: -
CDR3aa: CASSLEGF
CDR3nt: TGTGCCAGCAGTTTAGAGGGGTTC

v_gene: TRBV6-5
d_gene: -
j_gene: TRBJ2-1
abundance: -
CDR3aa: CASYVKGGRVGYNEQFF
CDR3nt: TGTGCCAGCTATGTTAAGGGCGGTAGAGTGGGGTACAATGAGCAGTTCTTC

v_gene: TRBV12-3/TRBV12-4
d_gene: -
j_gene: TRBJ1-6
abundance: many
CDR3aa: CASSFGDGAYNSPLHF
CDR3nt: TGTGCCAGCAGTTTTGGGGACGGCGCCTATAATTCACCCCTCCACTTT

v_gene: TRBV6-1
d_gene: -
j_gene: TRBJ2-5
abundance: few
CDR3aa: CASSPPSRGWETQYF
CDR3nt: TGTGCCAGCAGTCCCCCTTCGCGGGGATGGGAGACCCAGTACTTC

v_gene: TRBV7-9
d_gene: -
j_gene: TRBJ2-7
abundance: few
CDR3aa: CASSGGGFDEQYF
CDR3nt: TGTGCCAGCTCCGGAGGGGGGTTCGACGAGCAGTACTTC

v_gene: TRBV28
d_gene: TRBD2
j_gene: TRBJ2-7
abundance: -
CDR3aa: CASCLAGGEQYF
CDR3nt: TGTGCCAGCTGTCTAGCGGGAGGGGAGCAGTACTTC

v_gene: TRBV7-8
d_gene: -
j_gene: TRBJ2-3
abundance: -
CDR3aa: CASSLLGTYTDTQYF
CDR3nt: TGTGCCAGCAGCTTATTGGGGACATACACAGATACGCAGTATTTT

v_gene: TRBV20-1
d_gene: -
j_gene: TRBJ2-1
abundance: few
CDR3aa: CSARQGYEQFF
CDR3nt: TGCAGTGCTAGACAGGGTTATGAGCAGTTCTTC

v_gene: TRBV3-1
d_gene: TRBD2
j_gene: TRBJ2-3
abundance: few
CDR3aa: CASSQDVGLAGDTQYF
CDR3nt: TGTGCCAGCAGCCAAGACGTGGGACTAGCGGGAGATACGCAGTATTTT

v_gene: TRBV7-9
d_gene: TRBD2
j_gene: TRBJ2-1
abundance: many
CDR3aa: CASSPPSGPYNEQFF
CDR3nt: TGTGCCAGCAGCCCCCCTAGCGGACCATACAATGAGCAGTTCTTC

v_gene: TRBV12-3/TRBV12-4
d_gene: -
j_gene: TRBJ1-5
abundance: -
CDR3aa: CASSEDLYSNQPQHF
CDR3nt: TGTGCCAGCAGCGAGGACCTTTATAGCAATCAGCCCCAGCATTTT

v_gene: TRBV2
d_gene: TRBD1
j_gene: TRBJ2-7
abundance: few
CDR3aa: CASTPGQGMSYEQYF
CDR3nt: TGTGCCAGCACCCCCGGACAGGGGATGTCCTACGAGCAGTACTTC

v_gene: TRBV14
d_gene: TRBD2
j_gene: TRBJ2-5
abundance: -
CDR3aa: CASSPRASGGGETQYF
CDR3nt: TGTGCCAGCAGCCCGAGGGCTAGCGGGGGAGGAGAGACCCAGTACTTC

v_gene: TRBV14
d_gene: -
j_gene: TRBJ2-1
abundance: -
CDR3aa: CASSPLGLRGYNEQFF
CDR3nt: TGTGCCAGCAGCCCCCTTGGGCTACGAGGCTACAATGAGCAGTTCTTC

v_gene: TRBV7-9
d_gene: -
j_gene: TRBJ1-1
abundance: many
CDR3aa: CASSPMGANTEAFF
CDR3nt: TGTGCCAGCAGCCCGATGGGGGCCAACACTGAAGCTTTCTTT

v_gene: TRBV7-2
d_gene: TRBD1
j_gene: TRBJ2-3
abundance: -
CDR3aa: CASSLVGDRGTDTQYF
CDR3nt: TGTGCCAGCAGCTTAGTAGGTGACAGGGGCACAGATACGCAGTATTTT

v_gene: TRBV7-9
d_gene: -
j_gene: TRBJ2-3
abundance: -
CDR3aa: CASRPTGTTSDTQYF
CDR3nt: TGTGCCAGCAGGCCCACCGGGACGACTTCAGATACGCAGTATTTT

v_gene: TRBV12-3/TRBV12-4
d_gene: -
j_gene: TRBJ1-2
abundance: -
CDR3aa: CATAVNFFYGYTF
CDR3nt: TGTGCCACGGCGGTGAATTTTTTCTATGGCTACACCTTC

v_gene: TRBV27
d_gene: TRBD1
j_gene: TRBJ2-1
abundance: few
CDR3aa: CASNSAGQGAYEQFF
CDR3nt: TGTGCCAGCAACTCGGCGGGACAGGGGGCCTATGAGCAGTTCTTC

v_gene: TRBV12-3/TRBV12-4
d_gene: -
j_gene: TRBJ2-6
abundance: -
CDR3aa: CASSFRPLSSGANVLTF
CDR3nt: TGTGCCAGCAGTTTTCGGCCGCTCAGCTCTGGGGCCAACGTCCTGACTTTC

v_gene: TRBV2
d_gene: -
j_gene: TRBJ1-1
abundance: -
CDR3aa: CASSGWGPEVNTEAFF
CDR3nt: TGTGCCAGCAGTGGCTGGGGGCCCGAGGTGAACACTGAAGCTTTCTTT

v_gene: TRBV6-5
d_gene: TRBD2
j_gene: TRBJ2-7
abundance: few
CDR3aa: CASSYGGRQYEQYF
CDR3nt: TGTGCCAGCAGTTACGGCGGGAGGCAATACGAGCAGTACTTC

v_gene: TRBV7-9
d_gene: TRBD1
j_gene: TRBJ1-2
abundance: few
CDR3aa: CASSSRDRGLYGYTF
CDR3nt: TGTGCCAGCAGCTCCAGGGACAGGGGTCTCTATGGCTACACCTTC

v_gene: TRBV19
d_gene: -
j_gene: TRBJ1-2
abundance: -
CDR3aa: CASRARFPYGYTF
CDR3nt: TGTGCCAGCAGGGCCCGGTTCCCCTATGGCTACACCTTC

v_gene: TRBV6-4
d_gene: -
j_gene: TRBJ2-1
abundance: -
CDR3aa: CASSDGGSLNEQFF
CDR3nt: TGTGCCAGCAGTGACGGAGGGTCTCTCAATGAGCAGTTCTTC

v_gene: TRBV3-1
d_gene: -
j_gene: TRBJ1-1
abundance: many
CDR3aa: CASSPTGAYNTEAFF
CDR3nt: TGTGCCAGCAGCCCGACTGGGGCCTATAACACTGAAGCTTTCTTT

v_gene: TRBV12-3/TRBV12-4
d_gene: TRBD1
j_gene: TRBJ1-5
abundance: many
CDR3aa: CASARGRLGQPQHF
CDR3nt: TGTGCCAGCGCCAGGGGGCGCCTAGGGCAGCCCCAGCATTTT

v_gene: TRBV29-1
d_gene: -
j_gene: TRBJ1-1
abundance: many
CDR3aa: CSVDYTEAFF
CDR3nt: TGCAGCGTTGATTACACTGAAGCTTTCTTT

v_gene: TRBV9
d_gene: TRBD2
j_gene: TRBJ2-3
abundance: -
CDR3aa: CASSDRRGGRDTQYF
CDR3nt: TGTGCCAGCAGCGATCGGCGGGGGGGAAGAGATACGCAGTATTTT

v_gene: TRBV18
d_gene: TRBD1
j_gene: TRBJ2-5
abundance: -
CDR3aa: CASSPTTGFQETQYF
CDR3nt: TGTGCCAGCTCACCCACGACAGGGTTCCAAGAGACCCAGTACTTC

v_gene: TRBV2
d_gene: -
j_gene: TRBJ2-1
abundance: -
CDR3aa: CASSDGGGKQFF
CDR3nt: TGTGCCAGCAGTGATGGAGGGGGCAAGCAGTTCTTC

v_gene: TRBV3-1
d_gene: TRBD2
j_gene: TRBJ2-1
abundance: few
CDR3aa: CASSQASTSGGNWFF
CDR3nt: TGTGCCAGCAGCCAAGCCTCCACTAGCGGGGGGAATTGGTTCTTC

v_gene: TRBV20-1
d_gene: TRBD2
j_gene: TRBJ2-1
abundance: few
CDR3aa: CSATRLGGRGDNEQFF
CDR3nt: TGCAGTGCCACCCGGCTGGGCGGGAGAGGGGACAATGAGCAGTTCTTC

v_gene: TRBV6-2/TRBV6-3
d_gene: -
j_gene: TRBJ2-3
abundance: -
CDR3aa: CASSNRDPRTDTQYF
CDR3nt: TGTGCCAGCAGCAATAGGGACCCTCGCACAGATACGCAGTATTTT

v_gene: TRBV25-1
d_gene: TRBD2
j_gene: TRBJ2-1
abundance: -
CDR3aa: CASSELGSGSKVEQFF
CDR3nt: TGTGCCAGCAGTGAATTAGGTAGCGGGAGTAAGGTTGAGCAGTTCTTC

v_gene: TRBV4-1
d_gene: -
j_gene: TRBJ1-2
abundance: -
CDR3aa: CASSQDAGENYGYTF
CDR3nt: TGCGCCAGCAGCCAAGACGCGGGGGAGAACTATGGCTACACCTTC